These 6 T cell receptor beta chains were sequenced from one sample in a study of shared clonotypes between healthy human individuals. TCRdb's copy holds only in-frame clones and misses some; the assay was immunoSEQ multiplex PCR. The data contain millions of clones, approximately 94% of them singletons. Naive CD8 cells lacked CD45RO, underwent positive selection for CCR7 and left out terminally differentiated effector memory CD45RA+ cells. Specimen: naive CD8+ T cells sorted from blood. These receptor sequences come from a man in his late teens or twenties in good health.

The rearrangement uses TRBV12-5 and TRBJ2-7; 9 nucleotides align to TRBD2. CDR1 is LGHNT, CDR2 FRNRAP, per germline. This CDR3 is 15 amino acids long. J lost 6 bases, V lost 6 bases, and 12 bases had no gene match. The CDR3 protein is CASGIAGVVSSEQYF. The CDR3 DNA follows: TGTGCTAGTGGAATAGCGGGAGTAGTCTCGTCCGAGCAGTACTTC.

The V gene is TRBV9, the J gene TRBJ1-4; 10 nucleotides agree with TRBD1. Germline V gene lookup returns CDR1 SGDLS and CDR2 YYNGEE. Trimming took 0 bases from V and 5 from J; bases not matched to a gene: 7. The CDR3 runs 17 residues. The CDR3 region is CASSVEAVDRGNEKLFF. The DNA of the CDR3 is TGTGCCAGCAGCGTAGAGGCGGTGGACAGGGGGAATGAAAAACTGTTTTTT. Based on the CDR3 plus reference TRBV9 and TRBJ1-4, the full variable domain is DSGVTQTPKHLITATGQRVTLRCSPRSGDLSVYWYQQSLDQGLQFLIQYYNGEERAKGNILERFSAQQFPDLHSELNLSSLELGDSALYFCASSVEAVDRGNEKLFFGSGTQLSVL.

The V gene is TRBV5-6, the J gene TRBJ2-3; D is undetermined. Looked up from germline, CDR1 is SGHDT and CDR2 is YYEEEE. V dropped 1 base and J dropped 2 bases, with 11 bases sitting between them. The CDR3 sequence is 15 residues long. The CDR3 protein is CASSLIGLVTDTQYF. The CDR3 DNA sequence: TGTGCCAGCAGCTTGATAGGGCTAGTCACAGATACGCAGTATTTT.

This sequence joins TRBV7-9 and TRBJ1-1, with 8 bases matching TRBD1. This CDR3 region has 15 residues. Germline CDR1 SEHNR, CDR2 FQNEAQ (reference sequence). J lost 5 bases, V lost 1 base, and 6 bases had no gene match. The CDR3 coding sequence is TGTGCCAGCAGCTTAGGGCAGGGGGCGTGGACTGAAGCTTTCTTT. As protein: CASSLGQGAWTEAFF. The complete variable domain, with remaining parts taken from reference TRBV7-9 and TRBJ1-1, reads DTGVSQNPRHKITKRGQNVTFRCDPISEHNRLYWYRQTLGQGPEFLTYFQNEAQLEKSRLLSDRFSAERPKGSFSTLEIQRTEQGDSAMYLCASSLGQGAWTEAFFGQGTRLTVV.

The chain is built from TRBV4-1 and TRBJ2-2, with 9 bases that match TRBD2. Germline values: CDR1 MGHRA, CDR2 YSYEKL. The ends lost 1 base at V and 7 bases at J; junction bases unmatched: 4. The CDR3 length is 15 residues. For the CDR3, the DNA is TGCGCCAGCAGCCAAGCGCGGGAGGGAATCGGGGAGCTGTTTTTT. As protein: CASSQAREGIGELFF.

The gene calls are TRBV5-1 and TRBJ2-7, with D unresolved. Per the germline V gene, CDR1 is SGHRS and CDR2 is YFSETQ. The CDR3 is 16 amino acids. The ends were cut back, 2 bases at V and 2 bases at J, with 17 bases in the middle. CDR3 amino acids: CASSFLTQDSPYEQYF. CDR3 bases: TGCGCCAGCAGCTTCCTGACCCAGGATTCCCCCTACGAGCAGTACTTC.